This T cell receptor (beta chain) was recovered during a study of shared clonotypes between healthy human individuals. Overall study findings and caveats: Large depth notwithstanding, sorted-subset sequencing proved incomplete by rarefaction. Donors were few, which limited the genetic and exposure-history diversity represented.

Naive CD8 populations comprised CD45RO-negative cells positively selected for CCR7, excluding terminally differentiated effector memory CD45RA+ cells. Note on this clone: Its antigen is unknown.

Per germline, CDR1 MNHEY and CDR2 SVGAGI. V was pared by 0 bases and J by 12 bases, with 15 bases between. CDR3 length: 14 residues. Sequencing used immunoSEQ multiplex PCR; TCRdb keeps in-frame clones, though not all of them. The sample includes 550,000 to 750,000 clones, about 92% seen only once; the top ten take more than 20%. Sequences were obtained from naive CD8+ T cells sorted from blood. The V gene is TRBV6-5, the J gene TRBJ2-1, with D hard to call. This TCR was recovered from a man between 25 and 39 years old in good health. The CDR3, as DNA: TGTGCCAGCAGTTACTCGGTATACCAAATGGCGCAGTTCTTC. This encodes CASSYSVYQMAQFF.